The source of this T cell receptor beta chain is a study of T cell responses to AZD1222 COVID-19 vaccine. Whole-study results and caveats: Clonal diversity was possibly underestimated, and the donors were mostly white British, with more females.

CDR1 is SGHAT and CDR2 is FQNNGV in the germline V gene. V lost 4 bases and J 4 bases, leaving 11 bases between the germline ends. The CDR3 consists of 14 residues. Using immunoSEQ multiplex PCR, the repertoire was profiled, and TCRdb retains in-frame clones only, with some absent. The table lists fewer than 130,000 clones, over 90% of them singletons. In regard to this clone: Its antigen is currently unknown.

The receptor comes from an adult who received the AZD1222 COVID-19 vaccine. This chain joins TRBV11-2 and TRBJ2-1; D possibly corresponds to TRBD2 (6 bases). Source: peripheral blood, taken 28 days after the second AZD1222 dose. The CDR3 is CASSSARGYNEQFF. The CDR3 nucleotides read TGTGCCAGCAGCTCGGCGCGGGGATACAATGAGCAGTTCTTC.